The clone carrying this T cell receptor (beta chain) was seen at least ten times. Antigen specificity is unknown. The CDR3 covers 16 residues. CDR1 is LGHDT and CDR2 is YNNKEL in the germline V gene (reference sequence). V shed 0 bases and J shed 2 bases, with 13 bases lying between them. A single record per CDR3 protein comes from TCRdb applying MiXCR to the RT-PCR reads. The data show about 500,000 distinct CDR3 sequences, 7.2% seen once. This sample is drawn from a study of response to subunit inactivated influenza vaccine. Findings and caveats of the study: Authors suggested seasonal influenza vaccinations each recruit few new T cells.

This clonotype originated in a man between 50 and 69 years old who received an inactivated influenza vaccine. The sequenced sample was PBMCs from blood, obtained less than 30 months after vaccination. The chain uses TRBV3-1 and TRBJ2-5; no clear D gene. The CDR3 is CASSQDWFGGQETQYF. Here the CDR3 DNA reads TGTGCCAGCAGCCAAGATTGGTTTGGCGGACAAGAGACCCAGTACTTC.